This T cell receptor beta chain appears in the sequencing data of a study of blood T cells in healthy people across ages. Study background: About one barcoded TCR beta cDNA was captured per two T cells.

Investigators took 8 to 10 milliliters of peripheral blood from every donor. Turning to this clonotype: One end of the junction is discordant with germline, which a read error may explain.

A second PCR, run for about 7 to 11 cycles, used a sample-barcoded 5' primer plus a J-beta primer mix. There were at least 3 million CDR3-containing paired-end reads obtained from each sample. Each CDR3 protein gets one entry after TCRdb re-called the 5' RACE reads with MiXCR. The sample has 700,000 to 800,000 distinct CDR3 sequences, 43% seen once. The CDR3 has 16 residues. CDR1 is SGHRS and CDR2 is YFSETQ in the germline V gene. The receptor was isolated from a woman between 55 and 75 years old in good health. Sequencing was performed on blood. The chain joins TRBV5-1 to TRBJ2-3; D might be TRBD1 (6 bases). The CDR3 protein is CASSLARDRITDTQYF. Written as DNA, the CDR3 is TGTGCCAGCAGCTTAGCGCGAGACAGGATCACAGATACGCAGTATTTT. Full variable domain (outside the CDR3, taken from reference TRBV5-1 and TRBJ2-3): KAGVTQTPRYLIKTRGQQVTLSCSPISGHRSVSWYQQTPGQGLQFLFEYFSETQRNKGNFPGRFSGRQFSNSRSEMNVSTLELGDSALYLCASSLARDRITDTQYFGPGTRLTVL.